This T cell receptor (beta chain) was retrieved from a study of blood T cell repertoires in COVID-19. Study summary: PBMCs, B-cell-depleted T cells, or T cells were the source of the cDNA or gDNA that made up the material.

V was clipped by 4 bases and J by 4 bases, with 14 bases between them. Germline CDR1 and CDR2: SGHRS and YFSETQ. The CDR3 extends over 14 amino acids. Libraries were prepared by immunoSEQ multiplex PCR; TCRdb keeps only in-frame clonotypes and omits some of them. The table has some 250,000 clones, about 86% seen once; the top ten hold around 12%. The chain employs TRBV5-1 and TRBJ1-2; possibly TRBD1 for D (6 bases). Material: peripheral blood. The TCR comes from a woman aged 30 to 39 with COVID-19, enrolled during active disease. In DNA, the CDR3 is TGCGCCAGCAGCCCTGGACAGTCCCTCTATGGCTACACCTTC. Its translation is CASSPGQSLYGYTF.